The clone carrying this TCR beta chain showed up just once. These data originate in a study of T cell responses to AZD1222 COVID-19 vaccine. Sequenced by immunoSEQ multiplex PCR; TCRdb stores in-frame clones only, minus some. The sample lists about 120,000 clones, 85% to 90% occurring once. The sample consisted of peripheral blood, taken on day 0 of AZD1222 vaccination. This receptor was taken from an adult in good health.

CDR3 sequence (DNA): TGTGCCAGCAGCTTGGAGGGCCTGGGGTACACTGAAGCTTTCTTT. It is translated as CASSLEGLGYTEAFF. The chain employs TRBV5-8 and TRBJ1-1; D gene unclear. The V gene lost 0 bases and the J gene lost 3 bases, with 12 bases spanning the gap. This CDR3 comprises 15 residues. Germline V gene sequence: CDR1 SGHTS, CDR2 YDEGEE.